This T cell receptor beta chain was identified during a study of T-cell reconstitution after alpha-beta-depleted transplantation in children. This clonotype showed up many times. The authors prepared the TCRbeta library with unique molecular identifiers. TCRdb analysed the PCR reads with MiXCR anew, one entry per CDR3 protein. This sample has under 300,000 distinct CDR3 sequences, with under 14% found just once. The source material was peripheral blood, sampled 180 days after TCRalphabeta/CD19-depleted stem cell transplant. This clonotype originated in a male patient between 2 and 10 years old who had a stem cell transplant for chronic granulomatous disease, so the T cells may come from the graft donor.

CDR3 bases: TGTGCCAGCAGCTTAGTCGGACTAGCCTACCCCGAGTTGTACGAGCAGTACTTC. It specifies CASSLVGLAYPELYEQYF. The rearrangement links TRBV11-3 to TRBJ2-7; 8 bases map to TRBD2. Germline V lookup: CDR1 SGHNT, CDR2 YENEEA. The CDR3 sequence is 18 residues long. With V trimmed by 1 base and J by 4 bases, 15 bases remained unmatched.